The entry below gives a single TCR beta chain sequence along with its context. Its antigen is unidentified. The source of the sample is a study of T cell responses to AZD1222 COVID-19 vaccine. Study results and caveats: In a largely white British group with more females than males, clonal diversity was possibly underestimated. Targets within unmutated variant regions were reportedly found for nearly half of spike-specific TCRs. Mapped onto spike, vaccine-associated CD4 TCRs spanned it and were dominant at 160-218 and 743-854. The study found Spike-specific TCR breadth and depth rose after two AZD1222 doses.

V lost 0 bases, J lost 7 bases, and 27 bases lay in between. CDR3 length: 19 amino acids. Germline values: CDR1 ENHRY, CDR2 SYGVKD. Clones were read by immunoSEQ multiplex PCR, and TCRdb kept only the in-frame ones, dropping some. The table records fewer than 110,000 clones, about 90% of them present only once. The TCR comes from an adult in good health. This chain uses TRBV10-3 with TRBJ2-5, with a weak D call TRBD1 (6 bases). Sequences were derived from peripheral blood, sampled on day 0 of AZD1222 vaccination. CDR3 protein: CAISESGGRRQAKQGTQYF. DNA of the CDR3: TGTGCCATCAGTGAGTCAGGGGGAAGAAGACAGGCTAAGCAGGGGACCCAGTACTTC.